Listed below are T cell receptor beta chains from one sample, sequenced in a study of blood T cell repertoires in COVID-19. This table comes from immunoSEQ multiplex PCR, and its TCRdb copy is limited to in-frame clones, with some not included. The data contain about 180,000 clones, roughly nine tenths of them seen just once; the ten biggest clones take up 2% to 2.5%. Material: PBMCs or T cells enriched from blood (not recorded which). These receptors came from a woman aged 40 to 50 with acute COVID-19. Each CDR3 is given with its conserved first and last residue. The D gene is left open where the match is weak. Not all rows give a size; the values are once, few, many and, for expanded clones, a class.

clone_size j_call d_call v_call cdr3_nt cdr3_aa
- TRBJ2-7 - TRBV19 TGTGCCAGTGCCCGGGAGGGCAGGGGGGATCGGCAGTACTTC CASAREGRGDRQYF
- TRBJ2-1 TRBD1 TRBV11-1 TGTGCCAGCAGCCCGGGACAGGGGGAATACAATGAGCAGTTCTTC CASSPGQGEYNEQFF
once TRBJ1-1 TRBD1 TRBV29-1 TGCAGCGGGGACAGGGGTAGCGCTGAAGCTTTCTTT CSGDRGSAEAFF
- TRBJ2-1 - TRBV19 TGTGCCAGTGGTTTCGGCAGGGCCTACAATGAGCAGTTCTTC CASGFGRAYNEQFF
- TRBJ1-5 TRBD1 TRBV19 TGTGCCAGTAGTGACAGGGGCGGTCAGCCCCAGCATTTT CASSDRGGQPQHF
- TRBJ1-3 TRBD1 TRBV19 TGTGCCAGTAGTATGGAAGACAGGGCCTACTCCAGCTCTGGAAACACCATATATTTT CASSMEDRAYSSSGNTIYF
- TRBJ2-6 TRBD2 TRBV10-1 TGCGCCAGCAGTAGCGGGAGGGCCGCGTCTGGGGCCAACGTCCTGACTTTC CASSSGRAASGANVLTF
- TRBJ2-7 - TRBV28 TGTGCCAGCAGTTTTTTAGGGACAAAGTACTTC CASSFLGTKYF
- TRBJ2-2 TRBD2 TRBV15 TGTGCCACCAGCAGAGATTGGGGGGGCACCGGGGAGCTGTTTTTT CATSRDWGGTGELFF
- TRBJ2-5 TRBD1 TRBV11-2 TGTGCCAGCAGCCCTGGGACAGGGGAGGTGACCCAGTACTTC CASSPGTGEVTQYF
- TRBJ1-5 - TRBV19 TGTGCCAGTAGCCGGGATCACAATCAGCCCCAGCATTTT CASSRDHNQPQHF
- TRBJ1-1 - TRBV5-1 TGCGCCAGCAGCTTGTACGGGGACACTGAAGCTTTCTTT CASSLYGDTEAFF
- TRBJ2-3 - TRBV11-2 TGTGCCAGCAGCTTAGATGGGGCCCGCACAGATACGCAGTATTTT CASSLDGARTDTQYF
- TRBJ1-2 - TRBV10-2 TGCGCCAGCAGTGAGGGGAGTTCCACTTATGGCTACACCTTC CASSEGSSTYGYTF
- TRBJ2-1 TRBD2 TRBV3-1/TRBV3-2 TGTGCCAGCAGCCAAGAAGCAGCGGGAGTATCAAATGAGCAGTTCTTC CASSQEAAGVSNEQFF
- TRBJ2-3 TRBD2 TRBV4-1 TGCGCCAGCAGCCAAGATCCGGGACTAGTAACAGATACGCAGTATTTT CASSQDPGLVTDTQYF
- TRBJ2-3 TRBD2 TRBV13 TGTGCCAGCAGCTTAAAATCGACGGGGGGGCTGTTCGCAGATACGCAGTATTTT CASSLKSTGGLFADTQYF
- TRBJ1-4 - TRBV3-1/TRBV3-2 TGTGCCAGCAGCCAACGGCAGGGGCCGGATGAAAAACTGTTTTTT CASSQRQGPDEKLFF
once TRBJ2-7 - TRBV27 TGTGCCAGCAGGCCTGGACAGTACTCCTACGAGCAGTACTTC CASRPGQYSYEQYF
- TRBJ1-1 TRBD1 TRBV18 TGTGCCAGCTCACCACTGACAGGGGGGCGCACTGAAGCTTTCTTT CASSPLTGGRTEAFF
- TRBJ1-2 TRBD1 TRBV28 TGTGCCAGCAGCGTGGGACAGGGCCCTCCCTATGGCTACACCTTC CASSVGQGPPYGYTF
- TRBJ1-1 - TRBV27 TGTGCCAGCAGAGACCAGGTGCTGAACACTGAAGCTTTCTTT CASRDQVLNTEAFF
- TRBJ1-2 TRBD1 TRBV24-1 TGTGCCACCAGTGACACCGGGACAGGGGGACCCTATGGCTACACCTTC CATSDTGTGGPYGYTF
- TRBJ1-2 TRBD1 TRBV6-5 TGTGCCAGCAGACAGGGGCGCAACTATGGCTACACCTTC CASRQGRNYGYTF
- TRBJ2-1 TRBD1 TRBV5-8 TGTGCCAGCAGCTTGGACGACAGGGGGTCCTACAATGAGCAGTTCTTC CASSLDDRGSYNEQFF
- TRBJ1-2 - TRBV2 TGTGCCAGCAGTGAGGCCAGGGGTAACTATGGCTACACCTTC CASSEARGNYGYTF
- TRBJ2-7 TRBD1 TRBV19 TGTGCCAGTAGTATAGTGGGGGACAGGGAACAGTACTTC CASSIVGDREQYF
few TRBJ1-6 TRBD1 TRBV4-3 TGCGCCAGCAGCCAAGGGGACGCAGGGGGTTCACCCCTCCACTTT CASSQGDAGGSPLHF
- TRBJ2-3 TRBD2 TRBV7-9 TGTGCCAGCAGCCTCATGGGGGGGTGGACGCAGTATTTT CASSLMGGWTQYF
- TRBJ1-1 - TRBV7-9 TGTGCCAGCAGCTTAGTTCCGGTGACTGAAGCTTTCTTT CASSLVPVTEAFF
few TRBJ1-2 - TRBV5-6 TGTGCCAGCAGCTCCGACAGTGGTGGCTACACCTTC CASSSDSGGYTF
- TRBJ2-3 - TRBV4-2 TGTGCCAGCAGCCAAGAATTCGGGGCGGGGCGCACAGATACGCAGTATTTT CASSQEFGAGRTDTQYF
- TRBJ1-2 TRBD1 TRBV27 TGTGCCAGCAGCCTCGGGACAGGGTATGGCTACACCTTC CASSLGTGYGYTF
- TRBJ2-3 TRBD2 TRBV5-4 TGTGCCAGCAGCTTGGGTGGCGGGAGGTCAGATACGCAGTATTTT CASSLGGGRSDTQYF
- TRBJ2-1 - TRBV5-1 TGCGCCAGCAGCTTGACAGGAGATAATGAGCAGTTCTTC CASSLTGDNEQFF
- TRBJ1-5 TRBD1 TRBV12-5 TGTGCTAGTGGTTTGGGGCAGGGGACAGGGGGCTTCAATCAGCCCCAGCATTTT CASGLGQGTGGFNQPQHF
- TRBJ2-1 TRBD2 TRBV11-2 TGTGCCAGCAGCTTAGCGGCGGGAGGTAAAGAGCAGTTCTTC CASSLAAGGKEQFF
- TRBJ1-2 TRBD1 TRBV7-8 TGTGCCAGCAGCCCAAACAGGGGCCAGGGCTACACCTTC CASSPNRGQGYTF